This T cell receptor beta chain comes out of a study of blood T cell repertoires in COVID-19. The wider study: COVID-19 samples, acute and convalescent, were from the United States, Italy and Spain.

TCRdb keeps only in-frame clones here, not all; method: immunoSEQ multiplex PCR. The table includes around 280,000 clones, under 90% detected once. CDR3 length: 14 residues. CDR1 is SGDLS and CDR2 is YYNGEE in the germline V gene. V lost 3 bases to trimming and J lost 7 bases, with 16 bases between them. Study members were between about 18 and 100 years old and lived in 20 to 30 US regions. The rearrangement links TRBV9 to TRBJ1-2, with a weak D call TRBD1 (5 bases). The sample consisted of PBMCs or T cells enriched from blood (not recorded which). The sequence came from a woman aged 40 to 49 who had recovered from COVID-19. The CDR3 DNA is TGTGCCAGCAGCGAAACCCGGGGGTTAGGTGGCTACACCTTC. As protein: CASSETRGLGGYTF.